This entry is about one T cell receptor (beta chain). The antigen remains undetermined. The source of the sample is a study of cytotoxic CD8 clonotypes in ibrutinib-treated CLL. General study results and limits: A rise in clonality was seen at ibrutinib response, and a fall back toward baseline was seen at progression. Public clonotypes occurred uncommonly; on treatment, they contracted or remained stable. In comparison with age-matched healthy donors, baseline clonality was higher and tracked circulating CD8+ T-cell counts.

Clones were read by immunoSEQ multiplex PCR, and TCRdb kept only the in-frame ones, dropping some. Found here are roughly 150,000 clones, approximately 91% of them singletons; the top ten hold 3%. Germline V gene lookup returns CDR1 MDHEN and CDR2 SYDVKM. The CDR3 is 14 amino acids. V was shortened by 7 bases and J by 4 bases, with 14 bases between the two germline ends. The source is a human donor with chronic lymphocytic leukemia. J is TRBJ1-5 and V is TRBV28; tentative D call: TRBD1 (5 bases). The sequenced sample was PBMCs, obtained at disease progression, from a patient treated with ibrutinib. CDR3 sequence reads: CASNLAGYNQPQHF. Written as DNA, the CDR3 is TGTGCCAGCAATCTGGCAGGGTATAATCAGCCCCAGCATTTT.